The next 21 T cell receptor beta chains were all read from a single sample in a study of blood T cell repertoires in COVID-19. The repertoire was sequenced with immunoSEQ multiplex PCR; TCRdb's copy has only in-frame clones and lacks some. Here the sample spans about 76,000 clones, 70% to 90% being singletons. Sequencing used peripheral blood. All receptors come from a woman aged 55 to 70 with acute or convalescent COVID-19.

The chain joins TRBV15 to TRBJ1-4; 9 bases line up with TRBD1. V lost 3 bases to trimming and J lost 8 bases; unmatched junction nucleotides: 7. Germline V CDR1 and CDR2: LNHNV, YYDKDF (reference sequence). The CDR3 runs to 15 residues. Here the CDR3 reads CATSSGTGRGEKLFF. DNA of the CDR3: TGTGCCACCAGCAGTGGGACAGGGCGGGGGGAAAAACTGTTTTTT.

This sequence joins TRBV5-1 and TRBJ1-4; TRBD1 matches at 7 bases. This CDR3 contains 14 residues. Per germline, CDR1 SGHRS and CDR2 YFSETQ. The V and J ends lost 8 bases and 2 bases, in that order; junction bases with no gene match: 6. In DNA form, the CDR3 reads TGCGCCAGTATGCAGGGGGTCACTAATGAAAAACTGTTTTTT. This sequence encodes CASMQGVTNEKLFF.

The genes are TRBV6-5 and TRBJ1-1; 9 nucleotides agree with TRBD1. The length of the CDR3 is 16 residues. The germline gives CDR1 MNHEY, CDR2 SVGAGI. V lost 4 bases and J lost 4; bases outside the gene matches: 10. For the CDR3, the DNA is TGTGCCAGCAGTTCCCCCCGACAGGGGGGAGCCACTGAAGCTTTCTTT. Amino acid sequence: CASSSPRQGGATEAFF.

This clone was seen once. The V call is TRBV6-1, the J call TRBJ1-1, with D hard to call. This CDR3 has 13 amino acids. Germline CDR1 is MNHNS and CDR2 is SASEGT. V lost 2 bases, J lost 1 base, and 5 bases lay in between. CDR3 DNA sequence: TGTGCCAGCAGTGAAAACGGGAACACTGAAGCTTTCTTT. Residues: CASSENGNTEAFF.

The chain is built from TRBV7-6 and TRBJ2-3, with unresolved D. Germline values: CDR1 SGHVS, CDR2 FNYEAQ. Trimming stripped 1 base from V and 0 bases from J, with 11 bases between. The CDR3 has 16 amino acids. The CDR3: CASSLGRSGSTDTQYF. CDR3 coding DNA: TGTGCCAGCAGCTTAGGCCGGAGTGGGAGCACAGATACGCAGTATTTT.

The V and J genes are TRBV7-2 and TRBJ1-4; TRBD1 matches at 7 bases. The V and J ends lost 1 base and 6 bases, in that order; junction bases with no gene match: 5. This CDR3 comprises 15 residues. Looked up from germline, CDR1 is SGHTA and CDR2 is FQGNSA. This CDR3 is CASSLGQGVDEKLFF. CDR3 nucleotides: TGTGCCAGCAGCTTAGGACAGGGAGTGGATGAAAAACTGTTTTTT.

The V call is TRBV13, the J call TRBJ2-7, with D perhaps matching TRBD1 (5 bases). The CDR3 covers 12 residues. Trimming shortened V by 1 base and J by 7 bases, and 8 bases separated the two germline ends. The germline V gene has CDR1 PRHDT and CDR2 FYEKMQ (reference sequence). This CDR3 reads CASSLDRTEQYF. The CDR3, as DNA: TGTGCCAGCAGCTTAGACAGGACGGAGCAGTACTTC.

V usage is TRBV6-5 and J usage is TRBJ1-1; tentative D call: TRBD1 (5 bases). V was cut by 7 bases and J by 13 bases, with 19 bases left in between. CDR1 MNHEY and CDR2 SVGAGI come from the germline V gene. The CDR3 has 12 residues. Here the CDR3 reads CASTQGWGISFF. The CDR3 region has the DNA TGTGCCAGCACCCAAGGGTGGGGCATCAGTTTCTTT.

V is TRBV7-6 and J is TRBJ2-1; maybe TRBD1 (6 bases). Germline CDR1 and CDR2: SGHVS and FNYEAQ. V dropped 0 bases and J dropped 0 bases, with 18 bases sitting between them. CDR3 length equals 19 residues. The CDR3 loop is CASSLALRTVLSSYNEQFF. CDR3 DNA: TGTGCCAGCAGCTTAGCGCTAAGGACAGTCCTAAGCTCCTACAATGAGCAGTTCTTC.

This chain joins TRBV29-1 and TRBJ2-7, with D possibly matching TRBD1 (5 bases). The V gene lost 4 bases and the J gene lost 0 bases, with 13 bases spanning the gap. From germline, CDR1 is SQVTM and CDR2 ANQGSEA. This CDR3 has 14 amino acids. The CDR3 loop is CSVGRTTYSYEQYF. The CDR3, as DNA: TGCAGCGTTGGTAGGACAACCTACTCCTACGAGCAGTACTTC.

This rearrangement joins TRBV5-1 to TRBJ1-2; TRBD1 aligns across 9 bases. Germline values: CDR1 SGHRS, CDR2 YFSETQ. V was clipped by 3 bases and J by 5 bases; unmatched bases: 8. The CDR3 is 15 amino acids. The CDR3 nucleotides are TGCGCCAGCAGCTACCAGGGACAGGGCGGATATGGCTACACCTTC. Translated, it gives CASSYQGQGGYGYTF.

V and J are TRBV7-7 and TRBJ2-3, with D unresolved. The CDR3 length is 15 residues. Germline V gene sequence: CDR1 SSHAT, CDR2 FNYEAQ (reference sequence). Trimming took 1 base from V and 0 from J, leaving 8 bases between them. The CDR3: CASSLDSSSTDTQYF. CDR3 nucleotides: TGTGCCAGCAGCTTAGACAGCTCTAGCACAGATACGCAGTATTTT.

This chain uses TRBV7-9 with TRBJ2-2, with TRBD1 identical over 8 bases. Germline V gives CDR1 SEHNR, CDR2 FQNEAQ (reference sequence). This CDR3 spans 15 amino acids. After removal of 5 bases from V and 3 bases from J, the junction contained 5 bases not matched to a gene. CDR3 residues: CASSLRGLDTGELFF. CDR3 in DNA: TGTGCCAGCAGCCTCAGGGGGCTTGACACCGGGGAGCTGTTTTTT. Complete variable domain (other parts from reference TRBV7-9 and TRBJ2-2): DTGVSQNPRHKITKRGQNVTFRCDPISEHNRLYWYRQTLGQGPEFLTYFQNEAQLEKSRLLSDRFSAERPKGSFSTLEIQRTEQGDSAMYLCASSLRGLDTGELFFGEGSRLTVL.

The chain recombines TRBV29-1 with TRBJ1-2; TRBD1 might be the D (5 bases). This CDR3 has 12 amino acids. V was pared by 0 bases and J by 6 bases, with 8 bases between. Germline assignment: CDR1 SQVTM and CDR2 ANQGSEA. CDR3 nucleotides: TGCAGCGTTGAAGAGGGGCCCAATGGCTACACCTTC. This sequence encodes CSVEEGPNGYTF.

This clone was counted a single time. This chain connects TRBV4-1 to TRBJ1-2; D gene uncertain. The length of the CDR3 is 14 residues. Trimming removed 0 bases from V and 3 bases from J, with 8 bases in between. Germline V gene lookup returns CDR1 MGHRA and CDR2 YSYEKL. In DNA, the CDR3 is TGCGCCAGCAGCCAAGATTCGGGGTACTATGGCTACACCTTC. It yields the protein CASSQDSGYYGYTF.

The rearrangement joins TRBV5-1 to TRBJ1-1; D is possibly TRBD1 (5 bases). The CDR3 spans 15 residues. Trimming left V 2 bases short and J 4 bases short, with 15 bases between. Per germline, CDR1 SGHRS and CDR2 YFSETQ. CDR3 DNA: TGCGCCAGCAGCTTACGACCGGGGGGGAGCACTGAAGCTTTCTTT. This translates into CASSLRPGGSTEAFF.

This chain uses TRBV7-2 with TRBJ2-3; tentative D call: TRBD2 (5 bases). CDR1 and CDR2 (germline): SGHTA, FQGNSA. Trimming left V 5 bases short and J 1 base short, with 13 bases between. The CDR3 length is 15 residues. CDR3 sequence reads: CASSLKAAGTDTQYF. In DNA, the CDR3 is TGTGCCAGCAGCCTAAAAGCAGCGGGCACAGATACGCAGTATTTT. The entire variable domain, with the rest obtained from reference TRBV7-2 and TRBJ2-3, is as follows: GAGVSQSPSNKVTEKGKDVELRCDPISGHTALYWYRQSLGQGLEFLIYFQGNSAPDKSGLPSDRFSAERTGGSVSTLTIQRTQQEDSAVYLCASSLKAAGTDTQYFGPGTRLTVL.

The V call is TRBV10-2, the J call TRBJ2-3, with TRBD2 matching 14 bases. This CDR3 region has 15 residues. Germline V gives CDR1 WSHSY, CDR2 SAAADI. V trimming: 4 bases; J trimming: 4 bases; junction bases outside the gene matches: 1. The CDR3 region is CASSGLAGGPDTQYF. The CDR3 DNA reads TGCGCCAGCAGTGGACTAGCGGGGGGGCCAGATACGCAGTATTTT.

This rearrangement joins TRBV10-1 to TRBJ2-5, with a possible D match to TRBD2 (6 bases). The CDR3 extends over 14 amino acids. With 3 bases removed from V and 3 bases from J, the gap between germline ends came to 11 bases. Germline CDR1 reads WNHNN; CDR2 reads SYGVQD (reference sequence). The CDR3 here is CASSDSGREETQYF. The CDR3 bases are TGCGCCAGCAGTGATTCCGGGAGAGAAGAGACCCAGTACTTC.

In DNA form, the CDR3 reads TGTGCCTGGAGTGCCGGACTAGCGGGGAACTACGAGCAGTACGTC. Its translation: CAWSAGLAGNYEQYV. This chain links TRBV30 with TRBJ2-7, with 12 bases fitting TRBD2. There are 15 residues in the CDR3. The V gene's germline CDR1 is GTSNPN and CDR2 SVGIG (reference sequence). V shed 1 base and J 3 bases; nucleotides not matched to a gene: 4.

The chain links TRBV4-3 to TRBJ2-7; D not resolved. Deletions cut 1 base from V and 4 bases from J, with 8 bases between. Germline V gene data show CDR1 as LGHNA and CDR2 as YSLEER. CDR3 length: 13 amino acids. CDR3 region: CASSQARYYEQYF. In nucleotides, the CDR3 is TGCGCCAGCAGCCAAGCTCGGTATTACGAGCAGTACTTC.